This is a list of T cell receptor beta chains from one sample in a study of beta chain features in type 1 diabetes. The protocol was immunoSEQ multiplex PCR, while the TCRdb copy is restricted to in-frame clones and leaves out a portion. This table has 300,000 to 400,000 clones, roughly 8% appearing once. The specimen sequenced was central memory CD4+ T cells from blood. Source of these receptors: a woman aged 18-29 years in good health. Each CDR3 is given with its conserved first and last residue. D genes are given only for firm matches. Clone size appears in some rows only: once, few, many, or a class for an expanded clone.

V gene: TRBV5-1; clone size: few; J gene: TRBJ2-7; D gene: TRBD1; CDR3 DNA: TGCGCCAGCAGCTTGAGGGCAGGGGGAGCGACAGAGCAGTACTTC; CDR3 protein: CASSLRAGGATEQYF
V gene: TRBV9; clone size: NA; J gene: TRBJ2-2; D gene: TRBD1; CDR3 DNA: TGTGCCAGCAGCTCCACAGGGGCCAGCACCGGGGAGCTGTTTTTT; CDR3 protein: CASSSTGASTGELFF
V gene: TRBV28; clone size: few; J gene: TRBJ2-2; D gene: TRBD2; CDR3 DNA: TGTGCCAGCAGGAAAAGCGGGACGGCCGGGGAGCTGTTTTTT; CDR3 protein: CASRKSGTAGELFF
V gene: TRBV4-2; clone size: few; J gene: TRBJ2-3; D gene: TRBD1; CDR3 DNA: TGTGCCAGCAGCCAACTACCCGGGACAGGGGGGCCTGATACGCAGTATTTT; CDR3 protein: CASSQLPGTGGPDTQYF
V gene: TRBV6-6; clone size: NA; J gene: TRBJ2-7; D gene: TRBD1; CDR3 DNA: TGTGCCAGCAGTTACGGGACAGGGGCAGCCTACGAGCAGTACTTC; CDR3 protein: CASSYGTGAAYEQYF
V gene: TRBV18; clone size: NA; J gene: TRBJ1-1; D gene: NA; CDR3 DNA: TGTGCCAGCTCTCAATTTCGCACTGAAGCTTTCTTT; CDR3 protein: CASSQFRTEAFF
V gene: TRBV11-2; clone size: few; J gene: TRBJ1-1; D gene: TRBD1; CDR3 DNA: TGTGCCAGCAGCTTAAACCAGGGGGCCGGTGAAGCTTTCTTT; CDR3 protein: CASSLNQGAGEAFF
V gene: TRBV7-8; clone size: NA; J gene: TRBJ2-3; D gene: NA; CDR3 DNA: TGTGCCAGCAGCACGAGGGGACAACCAGATACGCAGTATTTT; CDR3 protein: CASSTRGQPDTQYF
V gene: TRBV7-3; clone size: NA; J gene: TRBJ2-2; D gene: TRBD1; CDR3 DNA: TGTGCCAGCAGCTGGACGGGACAGGGGAACACCGGGGAGCTGTTTTTT; CDR3 protein: CASSWTGQGNTGELFF
V gene: TRBV11-2; clone size: few; J gene: TRBJ2-3; D gene: NA; CDR3 DNA: TGTGCCAGCAGCCGCGACTGGAATACGCAGTATTTT; CDR3 protein: CASSRDWNTQYF
V gene: TRBV9; clone size: few; J gene: TRBJ2-2; D gene: NA; CDR3 DNA: TGTGCCAGCAGCGTATCCGGGGAGCTGTTTTTT; CDR3 protein: CASSVSGELFF
V gene: TRBV4-1; clone size: NA; J gene: TRBJ2-1; D gene: NA; CDR3 DNA: TGCGCCAGCAGCCAACGGCTTCACAATGAGCAGTTCTTC; CDR3 protein: CASSQRLHNEQFF
V gene: TRBV4-2; clone size: NA; J gene: TRBJ2-7; D gene: NA; CDR3 DNA: TGTGCCAGCAGCCAAGAGGGTGTTGCTAACTACGAGCAGTACTTC; CDR3 protein: CASSQEGVANYEQYF
V gene: TRBV7-2; clone size: NA; J gene: TRBJ2-7; D gene: TRBD2; CDR3 DNA: TGTGCCAGCAGCGTCACTAGCGGCAACTCCTACGAGCAGTACTTC; CDR3 protein: CASSVTSGNSYEQYF
V gene: TRBV11-2; clone size: NA; J gene: TRBJ2-3; D gene: TRBD2; CDR3 DNA: TGTGCCAGCAGCTTGAGAACTAGCGGGAGGGCCAGGTCAGATACGCAGTATTTT; CDR3 protein: CASSLRTSGRARSDTQYF
V gene: TRBV7-2; clone size: many; J gene: TRBJ2-2; D gene: TRBD1; CDR3 DNA: TGTGCCAGCAACAGGGGACAGGCTTGGGCCGGGGAGCTGTTTTTT; CDR3 protein: CASNRGQAWAGELFF
V gene: TRBV6-6; clone size: NA; J gene: TRBJ2-7; D gene: TRBD1; CDR3 DNA: TGTGCCAGCAGGAATCCCGGGACAGGGGGTGAGTGTGACTTC; CDR3 protein: CASRNPGTGGECDF
V gene: TRBV5-1; clone size: few; J gene: TRBJ2-7; D gene: NA; CDR3 DNA: TGCGCCAGCAGCTTGGCAGGGTTTGGGGAGCAGTACTTC; CDR3 protein: CASSLAGFGEQYF
V gene: TRBV6-1; clone size: few; J gene: TRBJ2-7; D gene: TRBD1; CDR3 DNA: TGTGCCAGCAGAGGAACCGGGACAGGGAAATACGAGCAGTACTTC; CDR3 protein: CASRGTGTGKYEQYF
V gene: TRBV6-6; clone size: NA; J gene: TRBJ2-5; D gene: NA; CDR3 DNA: TGTGCCAGCAGTTACGGGCCAGGGAGGAACCAGTACTTC; CDR3 protein: CASSYGPGRNQYF
V gene: TRBV7-2; clone size: many; J gene: TRBJ2-5; D gene: NA; CDR3 DNA: TGTGCCAGCAGCCGCTCGGGCCAAGAGACCCAGTACTTC; CDR3 protein: CASSRSGQETQYF
V gene: TRBV7-2; clone size: few; J gene: TRBJ2-7; D gene: NA; CDR3 DNA: TGTGCCAGCAGCCCAGACCCACAGAGCTACGAGCAGTACTTC; CDR3 protein: CASSPDPQSYEQYF
V gene: TRBV11-2; clone size: few; J gene: TRBJ2-5; D gene: TRBD1; CDR3 DNA: TGTGCCAGCAGCTTACGTGGACAGGCCCAAGAGACCCAGTACTTC; CDR3 protein: CASSLRGQAQETQYF
V gene: TRBV10-3; clone size: NA; J gene: TRBJ1-3; D gene: TRBD1; CDR3 DNA: TGTGCCACCTTTCCGGGACAGGGGACTACGTTCTCTGGAAACACCATATATTTT; CDR3 protein: CATFPGQGTTFSGNTIYF
V gene: TRBV5-1; clone size: few; J gene: TRBJ1-3; D gene: NA; CDR3 DNA: TGCGCCAGCAGCTTGGCAGCCCATGACTCTGGAAACACCATATATTTT; CDR3 protein: CASSLAAHDSGNTIYF
V gene: TRBV4-2; clone size: few; J gene: TRBJ2-5; D gene: TRBD2; CDR3 DNA: TGTGCCAGCAGCCAGGGAGGGGCGGAGACCCAGTACTTC; CDR3 protein: CASSQGGAETQYF
V gene: TRBV23-1; clone size: few; J gene: TRBJ1-4; D gene: NA; CDR3 DNA: TGCGCCAGCAGTCAAGGGCGTAACTTTCCAGAAAAACTGTTTTTT; CDR3 protein: CASSQGRNFPEKLFF
V gene: TRBV15; clone size: NA; J gene: TRBJ2-1; D gene: TRBD2; CDR3 DNA: TGTGCCACCAGCAGATTCCTCGGGACTAGCGGATACAATGAGCAGTTCTTC; CDR3 protein: CATSRFLGTSGYNEQFF
V gene: TRBV7-7; clone size: few; J gene: TRBJ2-7; D gene: TRBD1; CDR3 DNA: TGTGCTAGCAGCTTAGCGAACAGGGGGAAGCAGTACTTC; CDR3 protein: CASSLANRGKQYF
V gene: TRBV9; clone size: few; J gene: TRBJ2-7; D gene: TRBD2; CDR3 DNA: TGTGCCAGCAGCGTAGGGGCTAGCGGGGTCTACGAGCAGTACTTC; CDR3 protein: CASSVGASGVYEQYF
V gene: TRBV28; clone size: few; J gene: TRBJ1-4; D gene: NA; CDR3 DNA: TGTGCCAGCAGCCCTTATGTTCGAAAACTGTTTTTT; CDR3 protein: CASSPYVRKLFF
V gene: TRBV28; clone size: few; J gene: TRBJ2-1; D gene: TRBD2; CDR3 DNA: TGTGCCAGCAGTTTAGGTTCGCTCGGGGGGTATGAGCAGTTCTTC; CDR3 protein: CASSLGSLGGYEQFF
V gene: TRBV7-8; clone size: many; J gene: TRBJ2-1; D gene: TRBD1; CDR3 DNA: TGTGCCAGCAGCGCCCACAGGGGGAACTACAATGAGCAGTTCTTC; CDR3 protein: CASSAHRGNYNEQFF
V gene: TRBV10-3; clone size: few; J gene: TRBJ2-3; D gene: TRBD2; CDR3 DNA: TGTGCCATCAGCACTAGAGCAGGGACTAGCGGGAGCACAGATACGCAGTATTTT; CDR3 protein: CAISTRAGTSGSTDTQYF
V gene: TRBV19; clone size: NA; J gene: TRBJ2-2; D gene: TRBD2; CDR3 DNA: TGTGCCAGTAGTAAACTAGCGCCCGGGGAGCTGTTTTTT; CDR3 protein: CASSKLAPGELFF
V gene: TRBV9; clone size: NA; J gene: TRBJ1-2; D gene: TRBD1; CDR3 DNA: TGTGCCAGCAGCGTAGGGGACAGTACTAACTATGGCTACACCTTC; CDR3 protein: CASSVGDSTNYGYTF
V gene: TRBV7-6; clone size: NA; J gene: TRBJ2-7; D gene: TRBD2; CDR3 DNA: TGTGCCAGCAGCTTGGCCTTAGGGACTAGCGGGAGCTACGAGCAGTACTTC; CDR3 protein: CASSLALGTSGSYEQYF
V gene: TRBV5-1; clone size: few; J gene: TRBJ1-1; D gene: NA; CDR3 DNA: TGCGCCAGCAGCCTCGGGACAATTGCGGATGAAGCTTTCTTT; CDR3 protein: CASSLGTIADEAFF
V gene: TRBV10-3; clone size: NA; J gene: TRBJ2-3; D gene: NA; CDR3 DNA: TGTGCCATCAGTCGCCCGGGACTCGCCACAGATACGCAGTATTTT; CDR3 protein: CAISRPGLATDTQYF
V gene: TRBV19; clone size: NA; J gene: TRBJ2-1; D gene: NA; CDR3 DNA: TGTGCCAGTAGTAGAGTAGCCCCCCCTTACAATGAGCAGTTCTTC; CDR3 protein: CASSRVAPPYNEQFF